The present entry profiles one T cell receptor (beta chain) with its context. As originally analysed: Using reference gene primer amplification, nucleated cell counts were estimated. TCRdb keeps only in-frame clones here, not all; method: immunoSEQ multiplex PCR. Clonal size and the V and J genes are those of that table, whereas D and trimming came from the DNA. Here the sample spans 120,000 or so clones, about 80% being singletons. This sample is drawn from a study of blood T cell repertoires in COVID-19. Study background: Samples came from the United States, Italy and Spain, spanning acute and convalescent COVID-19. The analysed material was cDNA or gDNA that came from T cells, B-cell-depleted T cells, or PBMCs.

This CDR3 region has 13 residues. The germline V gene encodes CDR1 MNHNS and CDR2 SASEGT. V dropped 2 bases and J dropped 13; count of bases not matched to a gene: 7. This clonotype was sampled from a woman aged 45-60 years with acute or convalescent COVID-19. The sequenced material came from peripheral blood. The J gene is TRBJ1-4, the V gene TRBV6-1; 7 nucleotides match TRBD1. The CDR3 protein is CASSEQGDSSLFF. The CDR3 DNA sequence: TGTGCCAGCAGTGAACAAGGGGACAGCTCACTGTTTTTT.